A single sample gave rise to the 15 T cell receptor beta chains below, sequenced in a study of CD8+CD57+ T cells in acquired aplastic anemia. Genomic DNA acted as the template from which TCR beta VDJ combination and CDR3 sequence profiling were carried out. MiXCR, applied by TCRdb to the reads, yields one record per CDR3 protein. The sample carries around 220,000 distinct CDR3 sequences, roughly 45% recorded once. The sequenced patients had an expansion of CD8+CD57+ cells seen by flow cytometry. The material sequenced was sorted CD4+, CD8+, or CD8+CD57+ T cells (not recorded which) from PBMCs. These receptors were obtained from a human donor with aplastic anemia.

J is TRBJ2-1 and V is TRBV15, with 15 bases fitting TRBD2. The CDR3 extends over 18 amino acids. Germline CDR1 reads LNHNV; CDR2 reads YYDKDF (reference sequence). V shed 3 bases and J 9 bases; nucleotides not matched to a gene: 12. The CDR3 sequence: CATSSRTSGGAGAIEQFF. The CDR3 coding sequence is TGTGCCACCAGCAGCCGGACTAGCGGGGGGGCCGGGGCGATTGAGCAGTTCTTC. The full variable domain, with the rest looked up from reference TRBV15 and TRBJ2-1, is DAMVIQNPRYQVTQFGKPVTLSCSQTLNHNVMYWYQQKSSQAPKLLFHYYDKDFNNEADTPDNFQSRRPNTSFCFLDIRSPGLGDTAMYLCATSSRTSGGAGAIEQFFGPGTRLTVL.

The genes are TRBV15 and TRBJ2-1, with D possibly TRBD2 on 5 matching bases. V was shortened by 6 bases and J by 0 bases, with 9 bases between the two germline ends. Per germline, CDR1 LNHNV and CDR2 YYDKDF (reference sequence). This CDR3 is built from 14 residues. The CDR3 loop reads CATRVASSYNEQFF. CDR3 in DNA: TGTGCCACCAGAGTAGCGAGCTCCTACAATGAGCAGTTCTTC. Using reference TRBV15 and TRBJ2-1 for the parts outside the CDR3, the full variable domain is DAMVIQNPRYQVTQFGKPVTLSCSQTLNHNVMYWYQQKSSQAPKLLFHYYDKDFNNEADTPDNFQSRRPNTSFCFLDIRSPGLGDTAMYLCATRVASSYNEQFFGPGTRLTVL.

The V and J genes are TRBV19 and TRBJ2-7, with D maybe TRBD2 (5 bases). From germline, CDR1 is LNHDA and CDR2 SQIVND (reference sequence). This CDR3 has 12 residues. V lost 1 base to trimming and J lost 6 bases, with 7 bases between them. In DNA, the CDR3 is TGTGCCAGTAGTATAGGGACTCTCGAGCAGTACTTC. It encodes CASSIGTLEQYF.

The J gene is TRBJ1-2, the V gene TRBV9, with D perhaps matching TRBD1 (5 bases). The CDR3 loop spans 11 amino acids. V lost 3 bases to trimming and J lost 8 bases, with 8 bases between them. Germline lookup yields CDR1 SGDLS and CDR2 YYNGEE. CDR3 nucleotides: TGTGCCAGCAGCGACAGGAGAGGCTACACCTTC. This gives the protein CASSDRRGYTF.

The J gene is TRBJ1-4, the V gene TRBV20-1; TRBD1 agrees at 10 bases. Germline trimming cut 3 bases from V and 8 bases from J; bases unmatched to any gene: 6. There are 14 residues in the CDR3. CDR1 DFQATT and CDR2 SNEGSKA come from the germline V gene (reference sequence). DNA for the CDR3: TGCAGTGCTAGCGGGACAGGGGTTTGGGAAAAACTGTTTTTT. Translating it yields CSASGTGVWEKLFF.

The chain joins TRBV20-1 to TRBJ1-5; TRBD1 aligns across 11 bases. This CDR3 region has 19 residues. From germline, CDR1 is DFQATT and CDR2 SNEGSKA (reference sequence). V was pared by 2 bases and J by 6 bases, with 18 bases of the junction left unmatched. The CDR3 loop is CSARNPGQGGVEIGQPQHF. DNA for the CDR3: TGCAGTGCTAGAAACCCGGGACAGGGGGGCGTCGAGATTGGTCAGCCCCAGCATTTT.

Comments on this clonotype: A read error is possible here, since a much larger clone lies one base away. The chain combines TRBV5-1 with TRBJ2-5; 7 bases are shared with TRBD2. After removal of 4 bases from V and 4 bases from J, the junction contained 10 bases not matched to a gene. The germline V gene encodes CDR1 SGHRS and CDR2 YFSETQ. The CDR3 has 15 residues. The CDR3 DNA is TGCGCCAGCAGCCAGACCCTTGGCGGGGGAGAGACCCAGTACTTC. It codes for CASSQTLGGGETQYF.

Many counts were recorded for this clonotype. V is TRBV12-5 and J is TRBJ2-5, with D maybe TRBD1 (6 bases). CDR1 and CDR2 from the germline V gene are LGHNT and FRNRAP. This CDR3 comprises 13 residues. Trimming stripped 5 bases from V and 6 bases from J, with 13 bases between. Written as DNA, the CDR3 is TGTGCTAGTGGTCTCATACAGGGACAGACCCAGTACTTC. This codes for CASGLIQGQTQYF.

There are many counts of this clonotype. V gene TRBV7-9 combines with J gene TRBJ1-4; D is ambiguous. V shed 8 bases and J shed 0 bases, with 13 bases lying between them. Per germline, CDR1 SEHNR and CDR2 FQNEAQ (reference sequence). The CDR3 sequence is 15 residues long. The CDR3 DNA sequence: TGTGCCAGCTCCCCGACTGGAGCAACTAATGAAAAACTGTTTTTT. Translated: CASSPTGATNEKLFF.

Here the CDR3 DNA reads TGTGCCACCAGCAGAGTAGCGGGAGGGAGTGAAAAACTGTTTTTT. The encoded protein is CATSRVAGGSEKLFF. The V call is TRBV15, the J call TRBJ1-4; D is ambiguous. The germline V gene has CDR1 LNHNV and CDR2 YYDKDF (reference sequence). Deletions cut 1 base from V and 7 bases from J, with 13 bases between. The CDR3 length is 15 residues.

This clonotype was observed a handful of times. The DNA for the CDR3 is TGCAGTGCTAGAGTTCCCGATGGGGCTAATTCACCCCTCCACTTT. Encoded protein: CSARVPDGANSPLHF. The chain carries TRBV20-1 and TRBJ1-6, with D maybe TRBD1 (5 bases). Germline loops: CDR1 DFQATT, CDR2 SNEGSKA (reference sequence). The CDR3 is 15 residues long. Trimming removed 1 base from V and 6 bases from J, with 13 bases in between.

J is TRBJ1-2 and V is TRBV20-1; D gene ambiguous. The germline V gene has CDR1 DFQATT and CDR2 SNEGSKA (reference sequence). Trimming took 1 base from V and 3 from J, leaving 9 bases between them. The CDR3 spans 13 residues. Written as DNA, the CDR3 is TGCAGTGCTAGAGTTGAGACACACTATGGCTACACCTTC. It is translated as CSARVETHYGYTF.

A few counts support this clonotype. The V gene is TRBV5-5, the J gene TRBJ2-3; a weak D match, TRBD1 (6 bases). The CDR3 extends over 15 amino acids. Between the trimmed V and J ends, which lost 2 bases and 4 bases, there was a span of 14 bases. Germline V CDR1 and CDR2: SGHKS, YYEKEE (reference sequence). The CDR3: CASSFTWTVADTQYF. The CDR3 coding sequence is TGTGCCAGCAGCTTCACTTGGACAGTTGCAGATACGCAGTATTTT.

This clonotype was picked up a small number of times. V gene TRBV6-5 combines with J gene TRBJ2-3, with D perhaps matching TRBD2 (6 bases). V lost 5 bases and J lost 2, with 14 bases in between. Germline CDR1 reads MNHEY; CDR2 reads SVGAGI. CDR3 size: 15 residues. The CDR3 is CASSLGGLNTDTQYF. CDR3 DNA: TGTGCCAGCAGTCTGGGGGGATTAAACACAGATACGCAGTATTTT.

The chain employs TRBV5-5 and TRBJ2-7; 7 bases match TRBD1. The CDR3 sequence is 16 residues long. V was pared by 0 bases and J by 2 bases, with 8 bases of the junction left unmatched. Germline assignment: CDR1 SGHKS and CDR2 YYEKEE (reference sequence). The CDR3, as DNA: TGTGCCAGCAGCTTGGGGGACCGACAGGGAGCCTACGAGCAGTACTTC. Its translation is CASSLGDRQGAYEQYF.